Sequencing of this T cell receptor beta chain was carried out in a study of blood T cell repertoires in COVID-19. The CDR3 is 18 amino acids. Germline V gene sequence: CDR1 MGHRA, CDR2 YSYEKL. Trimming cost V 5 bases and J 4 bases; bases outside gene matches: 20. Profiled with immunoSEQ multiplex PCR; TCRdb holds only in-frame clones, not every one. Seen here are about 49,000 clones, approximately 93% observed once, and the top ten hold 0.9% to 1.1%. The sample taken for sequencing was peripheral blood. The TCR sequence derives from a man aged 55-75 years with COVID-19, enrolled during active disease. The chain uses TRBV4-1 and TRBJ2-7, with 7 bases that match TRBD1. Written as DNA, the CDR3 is TGCGCCAGCAGCGGATATCCCCCTGGGGCAGGGGGTGCTTACGAGCAGTACTTC. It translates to CASSGYPPGAGGAYEQYF.